The 26 T cell receptor beta chains reported below all come from one sample, sequenced in a study of HIV-infected patients and healthy controls. MiXCR was run by TCRdb on the 5' RACE reads, yielding one entry per CDR3 protein. The table records some 67,000 distinct CDR3 sequences, about 15% of them present only once. The sample taken for sequencing was CD4+ T cells from blood. Receptor source: a human donor in good health.

The chain carries TRBV30 and TRBJ1-3; D is undetermined. V was cut by 4 bases and J by 0 bases, with 10 bases left in between. The CDR3 is 14 amino acids. Germline V gives CDR1 GTSNPN, CDR2 SVGIG (reference sequence). CDR3 bases: TGTGCCTGGAAAGAGAGTCACTCTGGAAACACCATATATTTT. Its translation: CAWKESHSGNTIYF. Full variable domain (remainder filled in from reference TRBV30 and TRBJ1-3): SQTIHQWPATLVQPVGSPLSLECTVEGTSNPNLYWYRQAAGRGLQLLFYSVGIGQISSEVPQNLSASRPQDRQFILSSKKLLLSDSGFYLCAWKESHSGNTIYFGEGSWLTVV.

This clonotype was recorded many times. This rearrangement joins TRBV20-1 to TRBJ1-1; 7 bases line up with TRBD1. The germline V gene encodes CDR1 DFQATT and CDR2 SNEGSKA (reference sequence). The trim removed 2 bases at V and 7 bases at J, leaving 7 bases unmatched. CDR3 size: 13 residues. The CDR3 DNA follows: TGCAGTGCTAGAAACAGGGGATGGGTTGAAGCTTTCTTT. As protein: CSARNRGWVEAFF.

The V call is TRBV4-3, the J call TRBJ1-2, with D possibly TRBD1 on 6 matching bases. Germline V gene sequence: CDR1 LGHNA, CDR2 YSLEER. The CDR3 loop spans 19 amino acids. V lost 0 bases and J lost 5, with 25 bases in between. The CDR3 DNA reads TGCGCCAGCAGCCAAGACCTCGTAGCCGAGGGGGGCGGGGGGTATGGCTACACCTTC. It is translated as CASSQDLVAEGGGGYGYTF.

This clonotype was seen only a few times. The chain combines TRBV12-3 or TRBV12-4 with TRBJ2-2; possibly TRBD1 for D (6 bases). With 6 bases removed from V and 7 bases from J, the gap between germline ends came to 15 bases. The CDR3 consists of 14 residues. The CDR3 reads CASRQFRGGGELFF. The DNA of the CDR3 is TGTGCCAGCAGGCAGTTCAGGGGCGGCGGGGAGCTGTTTTTT.

This clonotype was seen ten or more times. This sequence joins TRBV20-1 and TRBJ1-4; 9 nucleotides line up with TRBD1. This CDR3 region has 14 residues. Germline CDR1 and CDR2: DFQATT and SNEGSKA (reference sequence). J gave up 8 bases and V 4 bases, and 8 bases lay outside the gene matches. The CDR3 nucleotides are TGCAGTGCTACACCCTCCGGGACAGGGGAAAAACTGTTTTTT. Amino acids: CSATPSGTGEKLFF.

This clonotype was recorded at least ten times. CDR3: CASSFRGQHNEKLFF. CDR3 DNA sequence: TGTGCCAGCAGCTTTCGTGGACAGCATAATGAAAAACTGTTTTTT. This rearrangement joins TRBV7-2 to TRBJ1-4, with a possible D match to TRBD1 (6 bases). The CDR3 sequence is 15 residues long. Germline CDR1 and CDR2: SGHTA and FQGNSA. The V end was cut by 3 bases, the J end by 4 bases, with 12 bases between.

This clonotype turned up a few times. The chain employs TRBV20-1 and TRBJ1-3; 8 nucleotides match TRBD1. V shed 6 bases, J shed 1 base, and the junction held 8 bases outside the gene matches. Germline V gene sequence: CDR1 DFQATT, CDR2 SNEGSKA (reference sequence). There are 15 residues in the CDR3. CDR3 coding DNA: TGCAGTGCCCCGGACAGGGAAGGGTCTGGAAACACCATATATTTT. It encodes CSAPDREGSGNTIYF.

The chain joins TRBV14 to TRBJ1-1, with TRBD1 as a possible D gene (5 bases). V was shortened by 4 bases and J by 7 bases, with 13 bases between the two germline ends. This CDR3 region has 13 residues. Germline lookup yields CDR1 SGHDN and CDR2 FVKESK. The CDR3 region has the DNA TGTGCCAGCAGCCCCAGGGTTAAGGTTGAAGCTTTCTTT. Translation gives CASSPRVKVEAFF.

This CDR3 reads CASSLGSGGAGTDTQYF. CDR3 bases: TGTGCCAGCAGCTTGGGGAGCGGGGGGGCCGGCACAGATACGCAGTATTTT. The chain recombines TRBV7-9 with TRBJ2-3; 10 bases agree with TRBD2. The germline CDR1 and CDR2 sequences are SEHNR and FQNEAQ (reference sequence). The CDR3 sequence is 17 residues long. Germline trimming cut 3 bases from V and 1 base from J; bases unmatched to any gene: 7.

This clonotype was picked up many times. This sequence joins TRBV11-2 and TRBJ2-3; TRBD2 aligns across 7 bases. The J segment lost 2 bases and the V segment lost 2 bases, leaving 7 bases of the junction unmatched. CDR3 length: 16 residues. Germline V gene data show CDR1 as SGHAT and CDR2 as FQNNGV. The CDR3: CASSLMGGGATDTQYF. In DNA, the CDR3 is TGTGCCAGCAGCTTAATGGGCGGGGGAGCCACAGATACGCAGTATTTT.

CDR3 coding DNA: TGTGCCAGCAGTTACCGTGCGCCGGCCGGAAAACTGTTTTTT. It specifies CASSYRAPAGKLFF. V usage is TRBV6-2 or TRBV6-3 and J usage is TRBJ1-4, with no clear D. The V gene's germline CDR1 is MNHEY and CDR2 SVGEGT. V was cut by 2 bases and J by 10 bases, with 14 bases left in between. There are 14 residues in the CDR3.

In its sample, this clonotype was seen a few times. This chain joins TRBV20-1 and TRBJ2-2; TRBD2 agrees at 10 bases. The trim removed 5 bases at V and 0 bases at J, leaving 6 bases unmatched. The CDR3 contains 16 residues. Per the germline V gene, CDR1 is DFQATT and CDR2 is SNEGSKA (reference sequence). The DNA of the CDR3 is TGCAGTGCTTCGGTAGCGGGAGGCGCGAACACCGGGGAGCTGTTTTTT. Translated, it gives CSASVAGGANTGELFF.

This clonotype appeared many times. The chain carries TRBV28 and TRBJ2-1; the D is unclear. Germline values: CDR1 MDHEN, CDR2 SYDVKM. Trimming removed 5 bases at V and 2 bases at J, with 7 bases between. The CDR3 has 13 residues. The CDR3 loop is CASSPPPYNEQFF. Here the CDR3 DNA reads TGTGCCAGCAGTCCCCCTCCCTACAATGAGCAGTTCTTC.

The rearrangement joins TRBV9 to TRBJ2-4; D is unresolved. Germline CDR1 reads SGDLS; CDR2 reads YYNGEE. V shed 4 bases and J shed 6 bases, with 14 bases lying between them. This CDR3 is 14 amino acids long. The DNA for the CDR3 is TGTGCCAGCAGCTTATCAACCTACGGAAACATTCAGTACTTC. This codes for CASSLSTYGNIQYF.

This clonotype was counted between two and nine times. V and J are TRBV20-1 and TRBJ2-3; D might be TRBD2 (6 bases). CDR1 is DFQATT, CDR2 SNEGSKA, per germline (reference sequence). The CDR3 consists of 14 residues. In DNA, the CDR3 is TGCAGCGCTCCCACTAGCATGGGCACAGATACGCAGTATTTT. Translating it yields CSAPTSMGTDTQYF.

This clonotype occurred many times. V usage is TRBV4-3 and J usage is TRBJ2-1; D is ambiguous. The CDR3 sequence is 15 residues long. Trimming removed 2 bases at V and 1 base at J, with 9 bases between. Germline V CDR1 and CDR2: LGHNA, YSLEER. CDR3 protein: CASSQKQNSYNEQFF. Written as DNA, the CDR3 is TGCGCCAGCAGCCAAAAACAGAATTCCTACAATGAGCAGTTCTTC.

This clonotype came up a few times. V gene TRBV18 combines with J gene TRBJ1-1, with 7 bases that match TRBD1. This CDR3 is 16 amino acids long. Germline lookup yields CDR1 KGHSH and CDR2 LQKENI. V dropped 4 bases and J dropped 1; count of bases not matched to a gene: 9. The CDR3 loop is CASSRWVGTANTEAFF. The CDR3 nucleotides are TGTGCCAGCTCACGATGGGTCGGGACAGCGAACACTGAAGCTTTCTTT.

The chain is built from TRBV20-1 and TRBJ1-4; D is uncertain. Germline-derived CDR1 and CDR2 are DFQATT and SNEGSKA (reference sequence). The ends were cut back, 3 bases at V and 13 bases at J, with 24 bases in the middle. The CDR3 extends over 15 amino acids. CDR3 in amino acids: CSASNPVEALPGLFF. The CDR3 DNA reads as TGCAGTGCTAGTAATCCCGTCGAGGCCCTACCGGGACTGTTTTTT.

The V gene is TRBV3-1, the J gene TRBJ1-5, with D perhaps TRBD1 (6 bases). The CDR3 loop spans 15 amino acids. The V end lost 0 bases, the J end lost 5 bases, and 11 bases lay between the germline ends. Germline loops: CDR1 LGHDT, CDR2 YNNKEL (reference sequence). Written as DNA, the CDR3 is TGTGCCAGCAGCCAAGATGTAGGGGGGTATCAGCCCCAGCATTTT. Protein product: CASSQDVGGYQPQHF. Full variable domain (outside the CDR3, taken from reference TRBV3-1 and TRBJ1-5): DTAVSQTPKYLVTQMGNDKSIKCEQNLGHDTMYWYKQDSKKFLKIMFSYNNKELIINETVPNRFSPKSPDKAHLNLHINSLELGDSAVYFCASSQDVGGYQPQHFGDGTRLSIL.

V gene TRBV12-3 or TRBV12-4 combines with J gene TRBJ2-1; D could derive from TRBD1 or TRBD2 (6 bases each). Trimming shortened V by 4 bases and J by 12 bases, and 16 bases separated the two germline ends. The CDR3 runs to 13 residues. The CDR3 sequence: CASSSRGGIGQFF. As DNA, the CDR3 is TGTGCCAGCAGTTCGAGAGGGGGGATTGGGCAGTTCTTC.

A word on this clonotype: The junction shows a germline mismatch at one end, possibly a read error. The chain joins TRBV20-1 to TRBJ2-3; either TRBD1 or TRBD2 may supply D (5 bases each). The CDR3 is 15 residues long. CDR1 DFQATT and CDR2 SNEGSKA come from the germline V gene (reference sequence). The CDR3 loop is CGASPRGARADTQYF. The CDR3 DNA is TGCGGTGCTAGTCCACGGGGCGCGAGGGCAGATACGCAGTATTTT.

A few counts support this clonotype. This chain joins TRBV12-3 or TRBV12-4 and TRBJ2-2; D gene uncertain. The CDR3 has 14 amino acids. V lost 3 bases and J lost 0, with 5 bases in between. CDR3 in DNA: TGTGCCAGCAGTTTGACATCGAACACCGGGGAGCTGTTTTTT. It translates to CASSLTSNTGELFF.

The rearrangement joins TRBV18 to TRBJ2-3; a weak D match, TRBD1 (6 bases). The V end was cut by 7 bases, the J end by 1 base, with 15 bases between. The CDR3 runs to 15 residues. Germline CDR1 KGHSH, CDR2 LQKENI. CDR3 nucleotide sequence: TGTGCCAGCTTTTACGGACAGAGGGGCACAGATACGCAGTATTTT. It specifies CASFYGQRGTDTQYF.

The CDR3 loop is CASRRAGTGYNSPLHF. The DNA for the CDR3 is TGTGCCAGCAGGAGAGCCGGGACAGGGTACAATTCACCCCTCCACTTT. V gene TRBV6-5 combines with J gene TRBJ1-6, with TRBD1 identical over 9 bases. V lost 6 bases to trimming and J lost 7 bases; unmatched junction nucleotides: 10. The length of the CDR3 is 16 residues. The germline V gene has CDR1 MNHEY and CDR2 SVGAGI.

This clonotype was seen a few times. The V gene is TRBV20-1, the J gene TRBJ2-5; maybe TRBD1 (8 bases). V lost 4 bases and J lost 5, with 17 bases in between. Looked up from germline, CDR1 is DFQATT and CDR2 is SNEGSKA (reference sequence). CDR3 length: 14 amino acids. In nucleotides, the CDR3 is TGCAGTGCTACGGTACAGGGGGACTATGAGACCCAGTACTTC. Protein product: CSATVQGDYETQYF.

This clonotype occurred a few times. The rearrangement links TRBV3-1 to TRBJ2-7; the match to TRBD1 covers 9 bases. The CDR3 has 15 amino acids. The germline V gene encodes CDR1 LGHDT and CDR2 YNNKEL (reference sequence). The junction had 13 bases not matched to a gene; V was cut back by 4 bases and J by 9 bases. The CDR3 nucleotides read TGTGCCAGCAGCCTCAGCGGGACAGGGTCTACGAGGCAGTACTTC. Translating it yields CASSLSGTGSTRQYF.